The 18 T cell receptor beta chains in this list originate from one sample, sequenced in a study of blood T cell repertoires in COVID-19. The repertoire was sequenced with immunoSEQ multiplex PCR; TCRdb's copy has only in-frame clones and lacks some. This repertoire shows about 100,000 clones, roughly 81% found once; its top ten account for about 10%. Material for sequencing was peripheral blood. Every receptor here comes from a man aged 35-49 years with active or convalescent COVID-19.

This clone has only a few counts. V usage is TRBV7-2 and J usage is TRBJ2-7, with D possibly TRBD1 on 5 matching bases. Trimming cost V 1 base and J 3 bases, with 10 bases left between them. The CDR3 totals 14 residues. CDR1 SGHTA and CDR2 FQGNSA come from the germline V gene. CDR3 protein: CASSLGRQGYEQYF. DNA of the CDR3: TGTGCCAGCAGCTTAGGGCGGCAGGGCTACGAGCAGTACTTC.

The chain carries TRBV6-1 and TRBJ2-7; 9 bases line up with TRBD1. Germline CDR1 MNHNS, CDR2 SASEGT. There are 15 residues in the CDR3. J lost 5 bases, V lost 3 bases, and 8 bases had no gene match. The CDR3 DNA reads as TGTGCCAGCAGTGATCCCGGACAGGGGAATCACGAGCAGTACTTC. Residues: CASSDPGQGNHEQYF.

The rearrangement uses TRBV7-9 and TRBJ1-1, with TRBD1 matching 10 bases. CDR1 is SEHNR and CDR2 is FQNEAQ in the germline V gene (reference sequence). J gave up 3 bases and V 5 bases, and 9 bases lay outside the gene matches. The CDR3 extends over 16 amino acids. The CDR3 here is CASSGRTGGLDTEAFF. The CDR3, as DNA: TGTGCCAGCAGCGGTCGGACAGGGGGTTTGGACACTGAAGCTTTCTTT.

The rearrangement uses TRBV3-1 (or the pseudogene TRBV3-2) and TRBJ2-7, with TRBD1 as a possible D gene (7 bases). Germline V CDR1 and CDR2: LGHDT, YNNKEL (reference sequence). This CDR3 comprises 15 residues. Trimming left V 1 base short and J 1 base short, with 11 bases between. The CDR3 protein is CASSQVPGGSYEQYF. The CDR3 DNA follows: TGTGCCAGCAGCCAAGTGCCAGGGGGGTCCTACGAGCAGTACTTC.

The CDR3 sequence is CSVGTRGTEAFF. In DNA form, the CDR3 reads TGCAGCGTTGGGACAAGGGGGACTGAAGCTTTCTTT. The chain employs TRBV29-1 and TRBJ1-1; D perhaps matches TRBD1 (6 bases). CDR3 length equals 12 residues. Germline V gene data show CDR1 as SQVTM and CDR2 as ANQGSEA. Trimming took off 4 bases at V and 5 bases at J, with 11 bases between the two ends.

This clone appeared once. The chain uses TRBV10-3 and TRBJ1-3, with D perhaps TRBD1 (6 bases). Trimming shortened V by 11 bases and J by 8 bases, and 16 bases separated the two germline ends. Per germline, CDR1 ENHRY and CDR2 SYGVKD. The CDR3 loop spans 12 amino acids. For the CDR3, the DNA is TGTGCCGCCGAGGGGGGGGCCTACACCATATATTTT. Amino acids: CAAEGGAYTIYF.

The chain employs TRBV18 and TRBJ2-7; TRBD1 aligns across 8 bases. This CDR3 spans 14 amino acids. The trim removed 4 bases at V and 5 bases at J, leaving 7 bases unmatched. Germline CDR1 reads KGHSH; CDR2 reads LQKENI. DNA for the CDR3: TGTGCCAGCTCACGGACAGGGCCGGCGGACGAGCAGTACTTC. It is translated as CASSRTGPADEQYF.

This chain joins TRBV12-3 or TRBV12-4 and TRBJ2-3; possibly TRBD2 for D (6 bases). Trimming took 6 bases from V and 7 from J, leaving 11 bases between them. CDR3 size: 12 residues. This CDR3 reads CASSALANTQYF. CDR3 nucleotides: TGTGCCAGCAGCGCCCTAGCGAATACGCAGTATTTT.

The V gene is TRBV4-1, the J gene TRBJ2-2, with 7 bases matching TRBD1. Germline CDR1 MGHRA, CDR2 YSYEKL. Trimming at V came to 3 bases and at J to 1 base, leaving 2 bases not matched to a gene. There are 15 residues in the CDR3. The CDR3 DNA reads TGCGCCAGCAGCCACACAGGGGAGAACACCGGGGAGCTGTTTTTT. Protein: CASSHTGENTGELFF.

The CDR3 region has the DNA TGTGCCAGCAGCCCATTGGGGAGCACCATATATTTT. Translated, it gives CASSPLGSTIYF. This chain connects TRBV3-1 (or the pseudogene TRBV3-2) to TRBJ1-3; the D is unclear. Germline V gene data show CDR1 as LGHDT and CDR2 as YNNKEL (reference sequence). This CDR3 has 12 residues. V gave up 4 bases and J gave up 9 bases, with 10 bases separating them.

This rearrangement joins TRBV30 to TRBJ1-2; 8 bases map to TRBD1. V shed 2 bases, J shed 8 bases, and the junction held 4 bases outside the gene matches. The CDR3 consists of 12 residues. Germline V gene data show CDR1 as GTSNPN and CDR2 as SVGIG (reference sequence). The CDR3 sequence is CAWSRTGYGYTF. The CDR3 bases are TGTGCCTGGAGTCGGACAGGGTACGGCTACACCTTC. Based on the CDR3 plus reference TRBV30 and TRBJ1-2, the full variable domain is SQTIHQWPATLVQPVGSPLSLECTVEGTSNPNLYWYRQAAGRGLQLLFYSVGIGQISSEVPQNLSASRPQDRQFILSSKKLLLSDSGFYLCAWSRTGYGYTFGSGTRLTVV.

The chain links TRBV7-9 to TRBJ1-4, with a weak D call TRBD1 (6 bases). Germline V gene sequence: CDR1 SEHNR, CDR2 FQNEAQ (reference sequence). V lost 6 bases and J 10 bases, leaving 18 bases between the germline ends. There are 14 residues in the CDR3. The CDR3 DNA follows: TGTGCCAGCAGATTCCTGGACAGACCCGGAAAACTGTTTTTT. Amino acid sequence: CASRFLDRPGKLFF.

The chain joins TRBV10-3 to TRBJ2-5; 10 nucleotides agree with TRBD1. Germline-derived CDR1 and CDR2 are ENHRY and SYGVKD. The CDR3 consists of 14 residues. The junction had 10 bases not matched to a gene; V was cut back by 10 bases and J by 5 bases. The CDR3 protein is CATKQTGGGETQYF. DNA of the CDR3: TGTGCCACCAAGCAGACAGGGGGCGGGGAGACCCAGTACTTC.

The table lists this clone with a few counts. The genes are TRBV9 and TRBJ1-2; D unclear. The CDR3 runs 14 residues. Germline V gives CDR1 SGDLS, CDR2 YYNGEE. The germline V and J ends were trimmed by 0 bases and 8 bases, with 14 bases remaining between them. The CDR3: CASSVGPDEGGYTF. CDR3 sequence (DNA): TGTGCCAGCAGCGTAGGACCCGACGAGGGAGGCTACACCTTC.

This clone occurred many times. The rearrangement joins TRBV20-1 to TRBJ2-5, with D possibly matching TRBD2 (6 bases). CDR3 length: 14 residues. V dropped 3 bases and J dropped 5 bases, with 16 bases sitting between them. Germline loops: CDR1 DFQATT, CDR2 SNEGSKA (reference sequence). CDR3 sequence: CSASPLAIRETQYF. The CDR3 nucleotides read TGCAGTGCTAGTCCCCTAGCGATCCGTGAGACCCAGTACTTC.

CDR3: CAWSGQHSPLHF. The CDR3 DNA reads as TGTGCCTGGTCAGGTCAACATTCACCCCTCCACTTT. The V gene is TRBV30, the J gene TRBJ1-6, with unresolved D. CDR1 is GTSNPN and CDR2 is SVGIG in the germline V gene (reference sequence). The CDR3 covers 12 residues. With 5 bases removed from V and 8 bases from J, the gap between germline ends came to 10 bases.

The V call is TRBV10-1, the J call TRBJ2-3; tentative D call: TRBD1 (6 bases). CDR1 is WNHNN, CDR2 SYGVQD, per germline (reference sequence). This CDR3 has 14 amino acids. V lost 4 bases and J lost 4, with 12 bases in between. CDR3 nucleotides: TGCGCCAGCAGTGTTGGGGGCCGAGCAGATACGCAGTATTTT. Translating gives CASSVGGRADTQYF.

Comments on this clone: The junction and the germline gene differ at one end; a read error may be behind it. The chain carries TRBV2 and TRBJ2-3; 7 bases are a match to TRBD2. CDR1 is SNHLY, CDR2 FYNNEI, per germline. The CDR3 is 16 residues long. DNA for the CDR3: TGTGCCAGCAGTAAAGCGTGGGGGGGAGGGCCAGATACGCAGTATTTT. Amino acid sequence: CASSKAWGGGPDTQYF.